This entry is about one T cell receptor (beta chain). Original methodology: Reference gene primer amplification gave estimated nucleated cell counts. The repertoire was sequenced with immunoSEQ multiplex PCR; TCRdb's copy has only in-frame clones and lacks some. That table gives V, J and clone size, and the DNA gave D and trimming. Of 60,000 to 75,000 clones in the sample, around three quarters were seen once. The sample comes from a study of blood T cell repertoires in COVID-19. The overall study: The United States, Italy and Spain were the sources of the acute and convalescent COVID-19 samples. Sources were T cells, B-cell-depleted T cells, or PBMCs; the material itself was cDNA or gDNA.

The ends lost 4 bases at V and 8 bases at J; junction bases unmatched: 7. This CDR3 has 13 amino acids. CDR1 LNHDA and CDR2 SQIVND come from the germline V gene (reference sequence). This TCR was sampled from a man in his 60s with active or convalescent COVID-19. The rearrangement joins TRBV19 to TRBJ1-2, with TRBD1 identical over 7 bases. Sequenced material: peripheral blood. CDR3 region: CASSKGRGTGYTF. CDR3 in DNA: TGTGCCAGTAGTAAAGGCAGGGGGACGGGCTACACCTTC.